This TCR beta chain was recovered during a study of T cell responses to AZD1222 COVID-19 vaccine listed by TCRdb under 2021. About the full investigation: AZD1222 recipients given second doses at about 4 weeks or at about 12 weeks were pooled, since spike-specific TCR depth and breadth were not found to differ between the two schedules. A total of 230 to 250 trial participants underwent TCR sequencing, of whom about 210 received two doses of AZD1222 and about 26 received two doses of the MenACWY control vaccine. Enrollment into the trials was organized by age into subgroups of 18-55, 56-69 and 70-plus years, and those subgroups contained around 150, 28 and 57 TCR-sequenced participants, respectively. The research as a whole found: Because no day 14 peak-response samples were available, repertoires were characterized only after the peak T cell response. Nearly half of unique spike-specific TCRs reportedly recognized epitopes outside regions mutated in the B.1.351 and B.1.1.7 variants. After two AZD1222 doses, both the breadth and the depth of spike-specific TCRs were significantly higher than at day 0 and than in MenACWY recipients. In the small 56-69-year group, the increase in depth fell short of significance, most likely because of low power. The whole spike protein was spanned by vaccine-associated CD4 TCRs, and dominant responses were seen in regions 160-218 and 743-854. Participants were mostly white British, with more females than males. The authors suggested clonal diversity may have been underestimated. Conclusions about previously exposed vaccinees are limited, since just 5 to 7 AZD1222 recipients were seropositive for SARS-CoV-2 at baseline.

The CDR3 regions of human TCRbeta chains were subjected to immunosequencing. The paper's processing steps were these. Repertoire TCRs were checked for matches against a reference library of SARS-CoV-2-specific TCRs that had been generated using the MIRA antigen-specificity platform. Breadth meant the fraction of unique TCRs that were SARS-CoV-2-associated, whereas depth meant the fraction of total T cells that were SARS-CoV-2-associated. Using the MIRA data, each spike-specific TCR was mapped to the spike region that the TCR reacts to and placed in a CD4 or CD8 class. Log10-transformed breadth and depth values were compared by one-way ANOVA with Sidak's multiple comparisons tests. TCRdb provides this immuneACCESS table in a form limited to in-frame rearrangements. Some clones are lacking; in checked studies, under half of them reflect an unresolved V gene, and why the rest are absent is not known. D and trimming come from the DNA, and the V and J calls and clone size come from that table. The sample data list approximately 110,000 clones, and over 75% of these were observed just once. The ten largest account for approximately 5.9% of the sample.

What this sample's time point label stands for: baseline before first vaccination. Vaccinee samples were obtained from the UK trials COV001 and COV002, which included a single-blind randomized controlled phase 2/3 trial of AZD1222 (ChAdOx1 nCoV-19) in healthy adults. For TCRbeta chain sequencing, PBMC samples from trial participants were taken at day 0 and at day 28 after the second dose. The germline V gene supplies CDR1 KGHDR and CDR2 SFDVKD. V loses 1 base of germline sequence and J loses 7 bases, and the interval between the two ends is 12 bases. The cysteine opens and the phenylalanine closes a CDR3 of 14 amino acids. Just the 42-base CDR3 DNA is kept, in frame starting at base 1. On this clone: Its antigen is not yet known. It has no much larger one-base neighbor in the sample; base qualities were not kept.

The sequence came from an adult in good health. Sequenced here: peripheral blood, sampled on day 0 of AZD1222 vaccination. This chain joins TRBV24-1 to TRBJ2-5; a confident D gene designation cannot be given. The nucleotide sequence reads as follows: TGTGCCACCAGTGATTTTCCTTCTGGGCGGACCCAGTACTTC. Translated, this is CATSDFPSGRTQYF.